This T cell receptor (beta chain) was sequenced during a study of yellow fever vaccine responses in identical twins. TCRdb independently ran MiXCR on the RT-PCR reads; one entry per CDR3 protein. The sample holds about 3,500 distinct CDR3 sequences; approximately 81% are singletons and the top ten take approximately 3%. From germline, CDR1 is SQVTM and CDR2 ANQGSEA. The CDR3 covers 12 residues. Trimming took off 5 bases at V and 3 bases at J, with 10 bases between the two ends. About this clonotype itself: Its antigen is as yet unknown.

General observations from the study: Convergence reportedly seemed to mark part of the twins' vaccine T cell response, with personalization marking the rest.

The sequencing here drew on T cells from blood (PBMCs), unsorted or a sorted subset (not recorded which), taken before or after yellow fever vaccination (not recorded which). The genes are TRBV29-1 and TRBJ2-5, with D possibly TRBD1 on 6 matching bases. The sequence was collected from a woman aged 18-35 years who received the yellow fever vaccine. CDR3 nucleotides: TGCAGCGTTCTGGGACATGAAGAGACCCAGTACTTC. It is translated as CSVLGHEETQYF.